This TCR beta chain comes out of a study of shared clonotypes between healthy human individuals. Study at large: Used for every donor were three CD4 naive, three CD4 memory, two CD8 naive and one CD8 memory plate. Study-wide findings and caveats: What naive subsets generally showed was a larger estimated richness than memory subsets showed. Only a few donors were included, so the genetic and exposure-history diversity represented was limited.

Into CD45RA+ naive and CD45RA-negative memory subsets, the CD4+ cells were split. Assay used: immunoSEQ multiplex PCR; TCRdb lists only in-frame clones, some missing. Found here are over 2 million clones, 85% to 95% of them singletons; the top ten hold about 0.36%. This clone was recorded only once. Its antigen is currently unknown. Trimming cost V 3 bases and J 1 base, with 13 bases left between them. Germline CDR1 is MNHEY and CDR2 is SMNVEV (reference sequence). This CDR3 contains 16 residues. This clonotype was sampled from a man in his late teens or twenties in good health. Some clones in this sample may be carry-over from other donors' samples. V is TRBV27 and J is TRBJ2-1, with D hard to call. Sequenced input: naive CD4+ T cells from PBMCs. Described subset: CD45RA+ positively selected. The CDR3 coding sequence is TGTGCCAGCAGTTTGGTTGGGAAAAGGTCCTACAATGAGCAGTTCTTC. This translates into CASSLVGKRSYNEQFF.